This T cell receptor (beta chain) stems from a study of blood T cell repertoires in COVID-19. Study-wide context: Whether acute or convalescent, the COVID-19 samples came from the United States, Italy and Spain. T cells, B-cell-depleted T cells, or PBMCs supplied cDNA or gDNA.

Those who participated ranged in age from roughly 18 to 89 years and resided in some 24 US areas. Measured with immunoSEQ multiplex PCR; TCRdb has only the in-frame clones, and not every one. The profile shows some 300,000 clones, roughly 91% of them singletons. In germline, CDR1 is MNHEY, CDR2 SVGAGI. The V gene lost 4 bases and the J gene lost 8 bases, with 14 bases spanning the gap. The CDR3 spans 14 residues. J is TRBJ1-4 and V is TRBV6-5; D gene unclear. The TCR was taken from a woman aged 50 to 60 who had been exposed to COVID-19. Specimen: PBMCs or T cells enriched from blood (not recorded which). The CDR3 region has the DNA TGTGCCAGCAGTTCACCCCTAGATGGGGAAAAACTGTTTTTT. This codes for CASSSPLDGEKLFF.